This TCR beta chain comes out of a study of T cell responses to AZD1222 COVID-19 vaccine (dated by TCRdb to about 2021). Some background on the complete study: TCR sequencing covered fewer than 250 trial participants: 200 to 220 given two doses of AZD1222 and approximately 26 given two doses of MenACWY control vaccine. Trial participants were enrolled into age subgroups of 18-55, 56-69 and 70-plus years, which contained approximately 150, 30 and 60 TCR-sequenced participants, respectively. Summary of the overall study and its limitations: Reportedly, close to half of the unique spike-specific TCRs recognized epitopes lying outside the regions that are mutated in the B.1.351 and B.1.1.7 variants. Vaccine-associated CD4 TCRs spanned the whole spike protein, with dominant responses in regions 160-218 and 743-854. In the small 56-69-year group, the increase in depth fell short of significance, most likely because of low power. Spike-specific TCR breadth and depth rose significantly after two AZD1222 doses compared with day 0 and with MenACWY recipients. Because no day 14 peak-response samples were available, repertoires were characterized only after the peak T cell response. Participants were mostly white British, with more females than males. The authors suggested clonal diversity may have been underestimated. Conclusions about previously exposed vaccinees are limited, since just five or six AZD1222 recipients were seropositive for SARS-CoV-2 at baseline.

A few counts support this clone. Its antigen specificity is not known. The record has no base qualities; no much larger clone is one base away. The time point label for this specimen denotes: about 28 days (+/-7) after the second vaccine dose. AZD1222 recipients whose second dose came at about 4 weeks and those whose second dose came at about 12 weeks were combined into one group, since spike-specific TCR depth and breadth did not differ between the two schedules. Vaccinee samples were obtained from the UK trials COV001 and COV002, which included a single-blind randomized controlled phase 2/3 trial of AZD1222 (ChAdOx1 nCoV-19) in healthy adults. For TCRbeta chain sequencing, PBMC samples from trial participants were taken at day 0 and at day 28 after the second dose. The CDR3 regions of human TCRbeta chains were analyzed by immunosequencing. Regarding the original processing steps: Repertoire TCRs were matched against a reference library of SARS-CoV-2-specific TCRs generated with the MIRA antigen-specificity platform. Breadth meant the fraction of unique TCRs that were SARS-CoV-2-associated, whereas depth meant the fraction of total T cells that were SARS-CoV-2-associated. Each spike-specific TCR was assigned to its reactive spike region and to a CD4 or CD8 class using the MIRA data. Log10-transformed breadth and depth values were compared by one-way ANOVA with Sidak's multiple comparisons tests. TCRdb carries this immuneACCESS record with in-frame sequences only. Its versions omit some clonotypes, under half of them owing to an unresolved V gene in the studies checked, with the rest unexplained. V, J and clone size derive from that table, while D and trimming were established from the DNA sequence. The sample contains fewer than 200,000 clones, approximately 86% of them found a single time. The ten largest make up about 9.9% of the sample.

The material was peripheral blood, obtained 28 days after the second AZD1222 dose. This receptor was identified in an adult who received the AZD1222 COVID-19 vaccine.

The nucleotide sequence is TGTGCCAGCAGACTGGACACTGAAGCTTTCTTT. Translated, it gives CASRLDTEAFF. Recombination linked TRBV28 to TRBJ1-1; the D gene cannot be resolved reliably. V is pared back by 6 bases and J by 3 bases, with 5 bases lying between the germline termini. Measured from the cysteine to the phenylalanine, the CDR3 is 11 residues long. CDR3 DNA only is kept here, 33 bases in frame from base 1. Sequences MDHEN (CDR1) and SYDVKM (CDR2) are obtained from the germline V gene.